This T cell receptor beta chain was sequenced in a study of blood T cell repertoires in COVID-19 (dated by TCRdb to about 2020). Turning to the overall study: Collaborator samples came from the United States, Italy and Spain and covered acute and convalescent phases of COVID-19. Sample metadata almost always included a de-identified subject ID, COVID-19 status, age in years and sex. The samples were drawn from the first 160 participants of the ongoing ImmuneRACE study and from 950 to 1,500 subjects provided by 6 global collaborators. The material from the prospective study consisted of cDNA or gDNA derived from T cells, B-cell-depleted T cells, or PBMCs. Where available, HLA class I and class II types were obtained from metadata supplied by the sample provider rather than from assay-based typing. The dataset comprised deeply sampled blood TCRbeta repertoires from subjects exposed to, actively infected with, or recovered from COVID-19. The repertoires were made available in a free public database intended to serve as a resource for research on the immune response to SARS-CoV-2. Overall study results and their limits: How much clinical and demographic metadata was included differed by source and by participant, and the metadata was provided uncurated.

Regarding this clone: No antigen is known for it. Base qualities are not at hand, and no much larger clone is one base apart.

The immunoSEQ Assay, a bias-controlled multiplex PCR, was used to amplify TCRbeta CDR3 regions from genomic DNA. The study's own analysis went as follows. Nucleated cell counts per sample were estimated from amplification of reference gene primers within the assay. To quantify the absolute abundance of each unique TCRbeta CDR3 rearrangement, sequence reads were collapsed and filtered. For each sample, productive Simpson clonality was calculated by taking the square root of Simpson's diversity index across productive rearrangements. In its TCRdb copy, this immuneACCESS table keeps in-frame sequences only and misses some clones. Where compared with another copy, unresolved V genes explain less than half of these, and the others have no known cause. The V and J calls and the clone size are those of that table, but D and trimming were determined from the DNA. For this sample there are roughly 250,000 clones; around four fifths appear just once. Of the sample, 3.6% is held by the ten largest clones.

Enrolling through a virtual design, the prospective study's participants ranged in age from roughly 18 to 100 years and lived across 24 United States geographic areas. In the prospective study, cohorts were assigned on the basis of participant-reported clinical history obtained from a screening survey and a study questionnaire. Exposed participants were defined as having been in contact with someone with a PCR-confirmed or clinician-diagnosed COVID-19 case within 2 weeks of study entry. In the prospective study, mobile phlebotomists collected whole blood, serum and a nasopharyngeal or oropharyngeal swab from each participant. Over an approximately 2-month period, participants in the prospective study had the option of providing additional blood draws and questionnaires. Prospective study blood samples were shipped either frozen or at room temperature before DNA extraction. The CDR3 contains 15 residues, cysteine and phenylalanine counted. This entry keeps only the CDR3 DNA: 45 bases, framed from base 1. For CDR1 and CDR2, the germline V gene lists SGHVS and FQNEAQ. Cut back by 4 bases and 5 bases, the V and J ends lie 17 bases apart.

The chain couples TRBV7-8 to TRBJ2-5; confidence is insufficient to name the D gene. Source material: PBMCs or T cells enriched from blood (not recorded which). The origin of this receptor is a woman between 35 and 50 years old who had been exposed to COVID-19. DNA sequence: TGTGCCAGCAGCTACGGTAGACCCGACTCGGAGACCCAGTACTTC. It translates as CASSYGRPDSETQYF.